The clone carrying this TCR beta chain was found many times. Its antigen is currently unknown. Treatment defined: oral pan-JAK inhibitor, 5-10 mg twice daily. The V gene lost 8 bases and the J gene lost 6 bases, with 11 bases spanning the gap. The CDR3 covers 12 residues. Germline V gene sequence: CDR1 SEHNR, CDR2 FQNEAQ (reference sequence). This specimen comes from a study of CD8+ T cells in alopecia areata. Study-wide results and limits: Tissue-resident alphabeta T cells belonging to normal skin likewise get sequenced within scalp specimens.

After isolation, RNA underwent reverse transcription to generate cDNA as the sequencing template. Sequencing was performed with immunoSEQ multiplex PCR; in TCRdb, only in-frame clones are kept and a portion is missing. The sample holds about 100,000 clones, roughly three fifths seen once. The V and J genes are TRBV7-9 and TRBJ2-4, with D tentatively TRBD1 or TRBD2 (5 bases each). Sequencing used CD8+ T cells sorted from blood, obtained at week 56, from a patient treated with tofacitinib. This clonotype was sampled from a human donor with alopecia areata. The CDR3 is CASEGNGNIQYF. The CDR3 DNA reads TGTGCCAGCGAGGGGAATGGAAACATTCAGTACTTC.